The T cell receptor beta chain under discussion was sequenced for a study of blood T cell repertoires in COVID-19. The count of this clone is one. As processed by the authors: Scientists estimated how many nucleated cells there were by amplifying reference gene primers. Sequencing was performed with immunoSEQ multiplex PCR; in TCRdb, only in-frame clones are kept and a portion is missing. V and J calls and clone size are copied from that table; D and trimming were computed from the DNA. The sample shows about 370,000 clones, roughly nine tenths of them seen only once. The recovered donors of Cohort 3 showed two negative PCRs, clearance, or symptom resolution. The CDR3 totals 12 residues. CDR1 is MDHEN, CDR2 SYDVKM, per germline. With 2 bases removed from V and 4 bases from J, the gap between germline ends came to 6 bases.

Sequencing used PBMCs or T cells enriched from blood (not recorded which). This TCR was sampled from a woman under 40 who had recovered from COVID-19. The chain employs TRBV28 and TRBJ2-7, with no clear D. The CDR3 DNA is TGTGCCAGCAGTTTAGTGAGATACGAGCAGTACTTC. This translates into CASSLVRYEQYF.